This T cell receptor beta chain was sequenced for a study of radiotherapy plus CTLA-4 blockade in lung cancer. Measured with immunoSEQ multiplex PCR; TCRdb has only the in-frame clones, and not every one. Altogether 100,000 to 150,000 clones are present, 65% to 85% being singletons, with the ten largest covering approximately 5%. Of note for this clone: What it binds is unknown.

There are 16 residues in the CDR3. V was pared by 7 bases and J by 2 bases, with 11 bases of the junction left unmatched. Looked up from germline, CDR1 is MNHNY and CDR2 is SVGAGI (reference sequence). Study-level results: Response, reportedly, was best predicted by interferon-beta along with early blood T cell clone dynamics. Following radiotherapy plus ipilimumab, tumor-derived TCR clones expanded in the blood.

The study gave focal radiation plus ipilimumab CTLA-4 blockade to patients with chemo-refractory metastatic non-small-cell lung cancer. The chain couples TRBV6-6 to TRBJ2-3, with 8 bases lining up with TRBD2. The sequenced sample was peripheral blood, obtained from a patient treated with radiotherapy plus ipilimumab. The TCR was taken from a human donor with non-small cell lung cancer who had a partial response to radiotherapy plus ipilimumab. The CDR3 spells CASTATTSGTTDTQYF. As DNA, the CDR3 is TGTGCCAGCACCGCAACAACTAGCGGAACCACAGATACGCAGTATTTT.